This T cell receptor (beta chain) was retrieved from a study of blood T cell repertoires in COVID-19. Sequencing used immunoSEQ multiplex PCR; TCRdb keeps in-frame clones, though not all of them. The table lists hundreds of thousands of clones, approximately 86% of them singletons. This clone was observed a single time. The sequence was obtained from a man between 65 and 85 years old with acute or convalescent COVID-19. Sequencing input: peripheral blood.

In nucleotides, the CDR3 is TGCGCCAGCAGCTTGACAGGTCGTAACGAAAAACTGTTTTTT. Its protein product is CASSLTGRNEKLFF. The chain is built from TRBV5-1 and TRBJ1-4; maybe TRBD1 (5 bases). The CDR3 is 14 residues long. V was clipped by 1 base and J by 8 bases, with 12 bases between them. Germline-derived CDR1 and CDR2 are SGHRS and YFSETQ.